This TCR beta chain was profiled in a study of OX40 agonist ivuxolimab in advanced cancers. Findings and caveats of the study: Those patients achieving a partial response at 0.1-3.0 mg/kg showed among the lowest clonal expansion. On average, CD8+ T cells showed a greater number of expanded clones than CD4+.

Assay: immunoSEQ multiplex PCR; the TCRdb copy retains only in-frame clones and omits some. The data show tens of thousands of clones, roughly 90% seen once. Germline assignment: CDR1 SGHAT and CDR2 FQNNGV. This CDR3 contains 14 residues. Deletions cut 2 bases from V and 2 bases from J, with 8 bases between. In regard to this clone: Its target is unknown.

The J gene is TRBJ2-3, the V gene TRBV11-2, with no clear D. The sequencing used CD4+ or CD8+ T cells sorted from blood, collected in a trial of the OX40 agonist ivuxolimab. This receptor was identified in an adult with an advanced solid tumor such as melanoma, head and neck, liver or kidney cancer. CDR3 sequence (DNA): TGTGCCAGCAGCTTAAGACTGATCACAGATACGCAGTATTTT. Translated: CASSLRLITDTQYF. The full variable domain, rest sourced from reference TRBV11-2 and TRBJ2-3, is EAGVAQSPRYKIIEKRQSVAFWCNPISGHATLYWYQQILGQGPKLLIQFQNNGVVDDSQLPKDRFSAERLKGVDSTLKIQPAKLEDSAVYLCASSLRLITDTQYFGPGTRLTVL.